The present entry profiles one TCR beta chain with its context. Its antigen is not identified. This sample was included in a study of cytomegalovirus exposure and HLA in healthy donors. Overall study findings and caveats: Presence/absence results assume similar sequencing depth per donor, which may not hold.

The V gene's germline CDR1 is MGHRA and CDR2 YSYEKL. This CDR3 contains 15 residues. V was clipped by 2 bases and J by 5 bases; unmatched bases: 6. Amplification used 60 Vbeta primers and 13 Jbeta primers. The repertoire was sequenced with immunoSEQ multiplex PCR; TCRdb's copy has only in-frame clones and lacks some. The sample consists of over 150,000 clones, over 75% of them appearing once. Material for sequencing was PBMCs. The chain has TRBV4-1 and TRBJ2-1, with TRBD2 identical over 7 bases. The clonotype comes from a man in his forties or fifties in good health and CMV-seronegative. CDR3 nucleotide sequence: TGCGCCAGCAGCCAATTGGGCGGGGGTAACAATGAGCAGTTCTTC. Translated, it gives CASSQLGGGNNEQFF.